This T cell receptor (beta chain) was documented in a study of T-cell memory formation after mild COVID-19. Libraries for TCRalpha and TCRbeta carried sample barcodes and unique molecular identifiers via 5'RACE. TCRdb passed the 5' RACE reads through MiXCR, listing each CDR3 protein once. This sample carries 350,000 to 400,000 distinct CDR3 sequences, 13% to 15% of them seen once, and the ten largest clones take under 25%. General study findings and limits: Day 15 to 85 contracting clones showed balanced CD4/CD8; later expanders leaned CD4+.

Deletions cut 2 bases from V and 2 bases from J, with 4 bases between. The CDR3 has 13 amino acids. The germline V gene encodes CDR1 KGHSH and CDR2 LQKENI. This clonotype was seen a few times. Its cognate antigen is unknown. The chain couples TRBV18 to TRBJ1-5; D ambiguous. This receptor was obtained from a man between 18 and 29 years old who had mild COVID-19 (a few samples of this study predate the infection). Cell type and time point are not known. Sample: PBMCs or a T cell subset sorted from them (not recorded which). CDR3 nucleotides: TGTGCCAGCTCACCAGCGGGCAATCAGCCCCAGCATTTT. Protein product: CASSPAGNQPQHF.